This record looks at one TCR beta chain sequence and its context. Its antigen target is currently unknown. The input lacks base qualities; no much larger clone sits a single base away. Libraries were constructed by the immunoSEQ multiplex PCR assay. Qiagen DNeasy or QIAamp micro DNA kits were used to isolate DNA, and the Adaptive Biotechnology human TCRB sequencing kit was used to sequence TCRB. TCRB libraries were sequenced on an Illumina MiSeq. The authors' analysis ran thus. TCRB sequence data were analyzed with the kit provider's software, and tumor enrichment of clonotype templates was tested with Fisher's exact test. Sourced from immuneACCESS, this table was stored by TCRdb with only in-frame sequences that have V and J called. A share of the clones is absent; for the studies checked, an unresolved V gene accounts for under half, and the remainder has no known explanation. That table supplies the V and J calls and clone size; D and trimming were determined from the DNA. This sample has fewer than 5,000 clones in its table, and just under 75% of those were observed once. The ten largest clonotypes hold about a sixth of the sample.

The source of the sample is a study of CD4 T cells in lung cancer (dated 2019 in TCRdb). A note on the overall study: In the study, blood T cells of NSCLC patients were screened for responses to candidate mutation-encoded neoepitopes, and neoantigen-specific CD4+ T-cell clones and TCRs were isolated. Tumor and non-adjacent lung tissue were obtained from a handful of patients undergoing curative-intent resections for stage I-III non-small cell lung cancer. Before blood donation, patients had received treatments including platinum chemotherapy, and some received nivolumab or pembrolizumab. The patients who underwent resection had lung adenocarcinoma or squamous cell carcinoma, were aged 60 to 69 when blood was donated, and were mostly former smokers. Deep sequencing of TCRB was used to follow the frequency of neoantigen-specific clonotypes in tumor resections, non-adjacent lung and cultured T-cell products. General study outcomes and caveats: Rather than memory responses to the cancer, some blood-derived responses might reflect cross-reactivity or in vitro priming of naive T cells.

Reading the germline V gene (reference sequence) gives CDR1 WNHNN and CDR2 SYGVQD. Ends trimmed: V by 3 bases, J by 7 bases; bases unmatched to a gene: 15. Spanning cysteine to phenylalanine, the CDR3 consists of 18 amino acids. Only the CDR3 part of the read is kept: 54 bases, read in frame from the first base. Source material: lung tumor tissue. The sequence joins TRBV10-1 to TRBJ1-5, with TRBD1 matching 10 junction bases. The TCR was taken from a man aged 60 to 75 with non-small cell lung cancer. The CDR3 region: CASSEQVPRQGARQPQHF. At the DNA level, the sequence is TGCGCCAGCAGTGAACAGGTGCCCCGACAGGGGGCGAGGCAGCCCCAGCATTTT.